The sequence of this T cell receptor beta chain was determined in a study of T cell responses to AZD1222 COVID-19 vaccine. Study results and caveats: Repertoire collection took place solely once the T cell response had peaked.

Germline V gene sequence: CDR1 LGHDT, CDR2 YNNKEL (reference sequence). The CDR3 spans 17 residues. V shed 1 base and J 1 base; nucleotides not matched to a gene: 4. Here immunoSEQ multiplex PCR was the method, and the copy in TCRdb shows in-frame clones only, minus some. The table lists approximately 120,000 clones, 87% of them singletons, with 4.5% to 5.5% in the top ten. As regards this clone: Its antigen remains unidentified.

This TCR was sampled from an adult in good health. The genes are TRBV3-1 (or the pseudogene TRBV3-2) and TRBJ2-2; 9 positions agree with TRBD1. The sample was peripheral blood, taken on day 0 of AZD1222 vaccination. The CDR3 is CASSQGPGQGNTGELFF. CDR3 nucleotides: TGTGCCAGCAGCCAAGGGCCGGGACAGGGGAACACCGGGGAGCTGTTTTTT.